The 16 T cell receptor beta chains presented below share a single source sample, sequenced in a study of T-cell reconstitution after alpha-beta-depleted transplantation in children. Preparation of the TCRbeta library used unique molecular identifiers. TCRdb reprocessed the PCR reads via MiXCR and lists one record per CDR3 protein. The sample holds 400,000 to 450,000 distinct CDR3 sequences; 43% are singletons and the top ten take under 30%. The starting material was PBMCs, obtained before TCRalphabeta/CD19-depleted stem cell transplant. The receptors originated from a girl aged 2-10 years with aplastic anemia, due to receive a stem cell transplant.

The V gene is TRBV20-1, the J gene TRBJ1-5; 8 nucleotides match TRBD1. Per the germline V gene, CDR1 is DFQATT and CDR2 is SNEGSKA (reference sequence). The J segment lost 0 bases and the V segment lost 4 bases, leaving 8 bases of the junction unmatched. There are 16 residues in the CDR3. CDR3 sequence (DNA): TGCAGTGCTACAGACAGGGGCCCATCTAGCAATCAGCCCCAGCATTTT. Amino acid sequence: CSATDRGPSSNQPQHF.

This clonotype was found many times. The CDR3 sequence: CATSDSTSGLYEQYF. In DNA, the CDR3 is TGTGCCACCAGTGATTCGACTAGCGGACTCTACGAGCAGTACTTC. The chain carries TRBV24-1 and TRBJ2-7, with TRBD2 matching over 9 bases. The CDR3 has 15 residues. The V and J ends lost 2 bases and 3 bases, in that order; junction bases with no gene match: 4. The germline V gene has CDR1 KGHDR and CDR2 SFDVKD.

V usage is TRBV29-1 and J usage is TRBJ2-1; D gene ambiguous. This CDR3 is 11 amino acids long. V lost 5 bases, J lost 6 bases, and 8 bases lay in between. Germline V lookup: CDR1 SQVTM, CDR2 ANQGSEA. CDR3 protein: CSVRLANEQFF. As DNA, the CDR3 is TGCAGCGTTCGACTTGCCAATGAGCAGTTCTTC.

The CDR3 DNA sequence: TGCAGCGTTGGCGTCGGATCCTACGAGCAGTACTTC. This sequence encodes CSVGVGSYEQYF. The J gene is TRBJ2-7, the V gene TRBV29-1; D call uncertain. Deletions cut 4 bases from V and 1 base from J, with 8 bases between. This CDR3 has 12 residues. Germline V gives CDR1 SQVTM, CDR2 ANQGSEA.

The chain couples TRBV29-1 to TRBJ1-1; D is ambiguous. This CDR3 comprises 13 residues. Trimming took off 2 bases at V and 0 bases at J, with 7 bases between the two ends. Germline CDR1 is SQVTM and CDR2 is ANQGSEA. The CDR3 nucleotides are TGCAGCGTTGAAACGGGCTTGAACACTGAAGCTTTCTTT. It is translated as CSVETGLNTEAFF.

The chain combines TRBV9 with TRBJ2-7; D may match TRBD1 or TRBD2 (6 bases each). V lost 0 bases to trimming and J lost 9 bases, with 19 bases between them. The germline V gene encodes CDR1 SGDLS and CDR2 YYNGEE. CDR3 length: 15 residues. The CDR3 nucleotides are TGTGCCAGCAGCGTAGGCGGGACATCGGCTCACGCGCAGTACTTC. It is translated as CASSVGGTSAHAQYF. Drawing the rest from reference TRBV9 and TRBJ2-7, the complete variable domain is DSGVTQTPKHLITATGQRVTLRCSPRSGDLSVYWYQQSLDQGLQFLIQYYNGEERAKGNILERFSAQQFPDLHSELNLSSLELGDSALYFCASSVGGTSAHAQYFGPGTRLTVT.

The CDR3: CASGSGSSYNEQFF. The CDR3 DNA reads as TGTGCCAGCGGAAGCGGGAGCTCCTACAATGAGCAGTTCTTC. V gene TRBV6-1 combines with J gene TRBJ2-1; 8 nucleotides match TRBD2. The CDR3 consists of 14 residues. V lost 8 bases to trimming and J lost 0 bases; unmatched junction nucleotides: 3. Germline V lookup: CDR1 MNHNS, CDR2 SASEGT.

The chain is built from TRBV29-1 and TRBJ2-1; D uncertain. This CDR3 is built from 11 residues. Germline V lookup: CDR1 SQVTM, CDR2 ANQGSEA. Deletions cut 7 bases from V and 4 bases from J, with 8 bases between. CDR3 region: CSDFTYNEQFF. CDR3 nucleotide sequence: TGCAGCGATTTTACTTACAATGAGCAGTTCTTC.

This clonotype came up many times. This chain connects TRBV7-2 to TRBJ2-3, with D maybe TRBD2 (5 bases). The CDR3 covers 15 residues. The germline V gene encodes CDR1 SGHTA and CDR2 FQGNSA. The V end lost 4 bases, the J end lost 7 bases, and 18 bases lay between the germline ends. The CDR3 loop reads CASSSNGPGINTQYF. CDR3 bases: TGTGCCAGCAGCTCGAACGGACCGGGGATAAATACGCAGTATTTT.

This clonotype has a count of ten or more. The CDR3 nucleotides read TGTGCCAGCAGCACCGGACAGCGCGAGACCCAGTACTTC. It encodes CASSTGQRETQYF. The chain carries TRBV7-2 and TRBJ2-5; a weak D match, TRBD1 (6 bases). Per germline, CDR1 SGHTA and CDR2 FQGNSA. Trimming cost V 5 bases and J 5 bases, with 12 bases left between them. There are 13 residues in the CDR3.

This clonotype was seen more than once but under ten times. The chain combines TRBV5-1 with TRBJ2-1; 9 positions agree with TRBD2. CDR3 size: 15 residues. Trimming at V came to 0 bases and at J to 7 bases, leaving 5 bases not matched to a gene. Germline assignment: CDR1 SGHRS and CDR2 YFSETQ. The CDR3 nucleotides are TGCGCCAGCAGCTTGGATAGCGGGGGTAGGAATGAGCAGTTCTTC. Protein sequence: CASSLDSGGRNEQFF.

The rearrangement joins TRBV30 to TRBJ1-1; D gene unclear. V was shortened by 3 bases and J by 1 base, with 9 bases between the two germline ends. The CDR3 is 13 amino acids. Germline assignment: CDR1 GTSNPN and CDR2 SVGIG (reference sequence). The CDR3 loop reads CAWRITGNTEAFF. The CDR3 nucleotides read TGTGCCTGGAGGATAACTGGGAACACTGAAGCTTTCTTT. Full variable domain (remainder filled in from reference TRBV30 and TRBJ1-1): SQTIHQWPATLVQPVGSPLSLECTVEGTSNPNLYWYRQAAGRGLQLLFYSVGIGQISSEVPQNLSASRPQDRQFILSSKKLLLSDSGFYLCAWRITGNTEAFFGQGTRLTVV.

This clonotype was seen more than once but under ten times. The rearrangement links TRBV20-1 to TRBJ1-6; no definite D call. Trimming pared 4 bases from V and 10 bases from J, leaving 5 bases between. The CDR3 sequence is 10 residues long. Germline-derived CDR1 and CDR2 are DFQATT and SNEGSKA (reference sequence). The DNA for the CDR3 is TGCAGTGCTATGAGGTCACCCCTCCACTTT. It codes for CSAMRSPLHF.

This clonotype has ten or more counts. This chain links TRBV29-1 with TRBJ2-7, with TRBD1 identical over 11 bases. CDR3 length equals 16 residues. The germline V gene has CDR1 SQVTM and CDR2 ANQGSEA. V trimming: 3 bases; J trimming: 2 bases; junction bases outside the gene matches: 9. CDR3 in amino acids: CSVDGSRDRGAYEQYF. CDR3 DNA: TGCAGCGTTGATGGGTCCCGGGACAGGGGGGCCTACGAGCAGTACTTC.

This clonotype has a count of ten or more. The rearrangement joins TRBV9 to TRBJ2-5; D might be TRBD1 (5 bases). This CDR3 has 14 residues. In germline, CDR1 is SGDLS, CDR2 YYNGEE. The V end lost 3 bases, the J end lost 5 bases, and 14 bases lay between the germline ends. CDR3 sequence reads: CASSAPWGEETQYF. CDR3 DNA sequence: TGTGCCAGCAGCGCCCCGTGGGGCGAGGAGACCCAGTACTTC.

The CDR3: CASSEFPSNTEAFF. CDR3 DNA sequence: TGTGCCAGCAGTGAATTCCCCTCGAACACTGAAGCTTTCTTT. This chain joins TRBV2 and TRBJ1-1; unclear D gene. Germline loops: CDR1 SNHLY, CDR2 FYNNEI. The V and J ends lost 2 bases and 1 base respectively, with 8 bases between them. CDR3 length: 14 amino acids.